One T cell receptor beta chain is described in this entry. The sample comes from a study of shared clonotypes between healthy human individuals. Study summary: The study enrolled two women and a few men aged 18 to 49.

Sequenced by immunoSEQ multiplex PCR; TCRdb stores in-frame clones only, minus some. The sample has approximately 1.4 million clones, around 98% seen once. CDR3 length equals 14 residues. Germline-derived CDR1 and CDR2 are WNHNN and SYGVQD (reference sequence). V lost 6 bases, J lost 0 bases, and 3 bases stayed unmatched. This chain joins TRBV10-1 and TRBJ1-1; TRBD1 agrees at 8 bases. The specimen sequenced was naive CD4+ T cells sorted from blood. Subset defined: CD45RA+ positively selected. This clonotype originated in a man younger than 40 in good health. CDR3 region: CASSWDRLNTEAFF. CDR3 nucleotides: TGCGCCAGCAGCTGGGACAGGTTGAACACTGAAGCTTTCTTT.